Listed below are T cell receptor beta chains from one sample, sequenced in a study of blood T cells in healthy people across ages. TCRdb processed the 5' RACE reads anew with MiXCR; each CDR3 protein has one entry. The repertoire consists of about 720,000 distinct CDR3 sequences, with more than 20% occurring once and the leading ten covering around 3.6%. These data also featured in a second study, about T cells of mothers and their children.

Material for sequencing was blood. Receptor source: a boy aged 10-17 years in good health. Both conserved end residues are part of each CDR3.

CDR3 protein: CASSPFAGGYNEQFF
V gene: TRBV13

CDR3 protein: CASSFQGGEAQYF
V gene: TRBV7-2

CDR3 protein: CASSPWGDRGTQETQYF
V gene: TRBV7-9

CDR3 protein: CASSLLAPETQYF
V gene: TRBV5-1

CDR3 protein: CASSSLQQETQYF
V gene: TRBV5-1

CDR3 protein: CASRGPNNSPLHF
V gene: TRBV12-5

CDR3 protein: CASGLGLGPQHF
V gene: TRBV11-2

CDR3 protein: CSVGQGATYEQYF
V gene: TRBV29-1

CDR3 protein: CASSGVRRATRNEQFF
V gene: TRBV2

CDR3 protein: CASSLEGGYGQYF
V gene: TRBV7-3

CDR3 protein: CASSYVLERQETQYF
V gene: TRBV6-2/TRBV6-3

CDR3 protein: CASSELAGADTQYF
V gene: TRBV6-1

CDR3 protein: CASNTPRLVQTQYF
V gene: TRBV2

CDR3 protein: CASSQWGALSKEKLFF
V gene: TRBV4-3

CDR3 protein: CSVENNEGNIQYF
V gene: TRBV29-1

CDR3 protein: CASSLAQVGYGYTF
V gene: TRBV5-1

CDR3 protein: CASSLYPGWENIQYF
V gene: TRBV27

CDR3 protein: CASSSTSSAKNIQYF
V gene: TRBV5-1

CDR3 protein: CASGQADQPHHF
V gene: TRBV12-3/TRBV12-4

CDR3 protein: CASSLSASSEQYF
V gene: TRBV5-1

CDR3 protein: CASSSDSTGEKLFF
V gene: TRBV7-9

CDR3 protein: CASSLKWGSEQYF
V gene: TRBV5-1

CDR3 protein: CASSVAGTNHDEQFF
V gene: TRBV9

CDR3 protein: CSASRGPAKNIQYF
V gene: TRBV20-1

CDR3 protein: CASSWTGEYNEQFF
V gene: TRBV6-5

CDR3 protein: CASSFRPGLAVHYTGETQYF
V gene: TRBV6-5

CDR3 protein: CASSLMPGDQDTQYF
V gene: TRBV7-3

CDR3 protein: CASLRNYNEQFF
V gene: TRBV28

CDR3 protein: CASSLLPETGYNEKLFF
V gene: TRBV7-9

CDR3 protein: CASSPRDRINSGNTIYF
V gene: TRBV7-2

CDR3 protein: CASSQVTGMNTEAFF
V gene: TRBV4-1

CDR3 protein: CASSLDGDSIYEQYF
V gene: TRBV7-2

CDR3 protein: CASSYPGPRSAYEQYF
V gene: TRBV6-2/TRBV6-3

CDR3 protein: CASSQLYDSVYEQYF
V gene: TRBV4-3

CDR3 protein: CASSSLGHLNTEAFF
V gene: TRBV6-5

CDR3 protein: CASSSSGTSVKETQYF
V gene: TRBV7-8

CDR3 protein: CASSQRAGTGAGLDQETQYF
V gene: TRBV14

CDR3 protein: CASSSATGFSYEQYF
V gene: TRBV5-1

CDR3 protein: CASSQAIAYEQYF
V gene: TRBV4-3

CDR3 protein: CAIREQGEQYF
V gene: TRBV10-3

CDR3 protein: CAWRPGRETAFF
V gene: TRBV30

CDR3 protein: CASTIMDENTEAFF
V gene: TRBV2

CDR3 protein: CASSQTFGGGITGELFF
V gene: TRBV4-3

CDR3 protein: CASSSPTSGGYNEQFF
V gene: TRBV12-1

CDR3 protein: CASSQDSQGQETQYF
V gene: TRBV4-2

CDR3 protein: CASIITATGNEQFF
V gene: TRBV6-5

CDR3 protein: CSVLASYEQYF
V gene: TRBV29-1

CDR3 protein: CASSLKSHNEQFF
V gene: TRBV7-9

CDR3 protein: CASSKGEGYEQYF
V gene: TRBV21-1

CDR3 protein: CASSRGASGIIVKTQYF
V gene: TRBV28

CDR3 protein: CSAYALRTTVNNEQFF
V gene: TRBV20-1

CDR3 protein: CAISEVAVSVGFYTF
V gene: TRBV10-3

CDR3 protein: CAGIHAGANVLTF
V gene: TRBV7-9

CDR3 protein: CASSLRGQGGYNEQFF
V gene: TRBV7-3